This entry concerns a single T cell receptor (beta chain). Trimming left V 5 bases short and J 0 bases short, with 11 bases between. The CDR3 runs 15 residues. CDR1 and CDR2 (germline): PRHDT, FYEKMQ (reference sequence). The sample belongs to a study of early T cells in non-severe SARS-CoV-2 infection. Study-wide background: Sequencing targeted bulk RNA from unsorted whole blood, leaving chains unpaired.

Attached unique molecular identifiers marked individual cDNA molecules. TCRdb called the 5' RACE reads again in MiXCR, with one record for every CDR3 protein. The sample lists under 60,000 distinct CDR3 sequences; approximately 10% were seen once. The chain carries TRBV13 and TRBJ1-3, with no clear D. This TCR came from an adult who was a healthcare worker with PCR-confirmed SARS-CoV-2 infection or an uninfected control (not recorded which). Sample: whole blood. This CDR3 reads CASSTSMSSGNTIYF. The CDR3 DNA is TGTGCCAGCAGCACGTCAATGAGCTCTGGAAACACCATATATTTT.